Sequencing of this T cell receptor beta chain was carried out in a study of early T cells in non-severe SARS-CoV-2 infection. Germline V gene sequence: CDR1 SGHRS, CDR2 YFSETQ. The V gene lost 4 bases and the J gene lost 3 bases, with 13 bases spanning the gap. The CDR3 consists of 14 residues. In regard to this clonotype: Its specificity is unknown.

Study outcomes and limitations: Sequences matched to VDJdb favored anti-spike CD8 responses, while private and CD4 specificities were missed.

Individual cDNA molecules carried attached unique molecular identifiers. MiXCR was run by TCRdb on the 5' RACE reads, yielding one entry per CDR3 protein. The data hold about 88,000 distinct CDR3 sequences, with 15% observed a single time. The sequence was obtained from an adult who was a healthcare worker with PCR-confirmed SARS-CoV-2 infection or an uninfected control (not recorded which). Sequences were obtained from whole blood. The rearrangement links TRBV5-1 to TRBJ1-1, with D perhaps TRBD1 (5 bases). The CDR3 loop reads CASSQHKGYTEAFF. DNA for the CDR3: TGCGCCAGCAGCCAACACAAGGGGTACACTGAAGCTTTCTTT.